The TCR beta chain under discussion was sequenced for a study of blood T cell repertoires in COVID-19 (dated by TCRdb to 2020 to 2022). Background on the whole study: Collaborator samples came from the United States, Italy and Spain and covered acute and convalescent phases of COVID-19. The material from the prospective study consisted of cDNA or gDNA derived from T cells, B-cell-depleted T cells, or PBMCs. Deeply sampled blood TCRbeta repertoires from subjects exposed to, actively infected with, or recovered from COVID-19 were included in the dataset. A freely available public database, intended as a resource for researchers studying the immune response to SARS-CoV-2, is where the repertoires were released. The samples were drawn from the first 160 participants of the ongoing ImmuneRACE study and from some 1,300 subjects provided by 6 global collaborators. Sample metadata almost always included a de-identified subject ID, COVID-19 status, age in years and sex. Where available, HLA class I and class II types were obtained from metadata supplied by the sample provider rather than from assay-based typing.

In the prospective study, participants were 18 to 89 years old, resided in about two dozen geographic areas of the United States, and were enrolled through a virtual design. In the prospective study, participants were assigned to cohorts based on the clinical history participants reported in a screening survey and a study questionnaire. In the prospective study, mobile phlebotomists collected whole blood, serum and a nasopharyngeal or oropharyngeal swab from each participant. Additional blood draws and questionnaires over an approximately 2-month period could optionally be provided by prospective study participants. Before DNA extraction, prospective study blood samples were shipped either frozen or at room temperature. Findings and caveats that apply to the study as a whole: The amount of clinical and demographic metadata varied by source and participant and was provided uncurated.

Comment on this clone: No cognate antigen has been identified for it. No qualities accompany the bases; no much larger clone lies one base away.

The CDR3 sequence holds 16 residues, the cysteine and phenylalanine included. Only CDR3 DNA is held: 48 bases, read in frame from base 1. Germline trimming amounts to 1 base on V and 1 base on J, with 4 as the count of junction bases outside the gene matches. For CDR1 and CDR2, the germline V gene lists LGHNT and FRNRAP. TCRbeta CDR3 regions were amplified from genomic DNA using the immunoSEQ Assay, a bias-controlled multiplex PCR. Per the original workflow: The number of nucleated cells in each sample was estimated from the amplification of reference gene primers within the assay. Sequence reads were collapsed and filtered to measure the absolute abundance of every unique TCRbeta CDR3 rearrangement. For each sample, productive Simpson clonality was calculated by taking the square root of Simpson's diversity index across productive rearrangements. This is the immuneACCESS table as TCRdb keeps it, with only in-frame sequences that have V and J called. A part of the clones is gone; compared with another copy, unresolved V genes explain less than half, and the rest is unexplained. V, J and clone size were drawn from that table, and D and trimming were deduced from the DNA. The sample records 400,000 to 550,000 clones, about 85% of which are singletons. Clones ranked in the top ten supply just under 2% of the sample.

This TCR came from a woman aged 18-29 years with acute COVID-19. Sequencing input: PBMCs or T cells enriched from blood (not recorded which). The receptor chain draws on TRBV12-5 and TRBJ2-3; 8 nucleotides in the junction match TRBD1. The nucleotide sequence reads TGTGCTAGTGGTTTGGGCAAACAGGGGGGCACAGATACGCAGTATTTT. Its translation is CASGLGKQGGTDTQYF.